A selection of T cell receptor beta chains follows, all from one sample in a study of blood T cell repertoires in COVID-19. Using immunoSEQ multiplex PCR, the repertoire was profiled, and TCRdb retains in-frame clones only, with some absent. The sample lists 150,000 to 200,000 clones; 87% were seen once. Input material: peripheral blood. The receptors come from a man between 60 and 75 years old with active or convalescent COVID-19. Each CDR3 is given with its conserved first and last residue. Fields, in order: J gene, D gene, V gene, CDR3 protein. A D gene is named only where the DNA matches it firmly.

TRBJ2-5	TRBD1	TRBV5-1	CASSYRDRVQGTQYF
TRBJ2-4	TRBD1	TRBV6-1	CASSALTGRKKNIQYF
TRBJ1-4	NA	TRBV14	CASSQDRGRVREKLFF
TRBJ2-7	TRBD1	TRBV3-1/TRBV3-2	CASSPRDRLSYEQYF
TRBJ2-1	NA	TRBV6-6	CASSPFDNEQFF
TRBJ2-3	NA	TRBV3-1/TRBV3-2	CASSPTETSTDTQYF
TRBJ2-5	NA	TRBV7-9	CASEGSGETQYF
TRBJ2-6	NA	TRBV9	CASSVEQGGANVLTF
TRBJ1-3	NA	TRBV5-1	CASSSPRGNTIYF
TRBJ1-6	TRBD1	TRBV4-1	CASSQQILGQDNSPLHF
TRBJ2-1	TRBD1	TRBV12-3/TRBV12-4	CASRDRGQGEQFF
TRBJ2-5	NA	TRBV5-1	CASSVQGRETQYF
TRBJ2-7	TRBD1	TRBV23-1	CASSLITGEAYEQYF
TRBJ2-5	TRBD2	TRBV5-1	CASSLTSGETQYF
TRBJ1-1	NA	TRBV3-1/TRBV3-2	CASSQLGNTEAFF
TRBJ1-1	NA	TRBV12-3/TRBV12-4	CASSLGTRVGAFF
TRBJ2-7	NA	TRBV6-6	CASRSIRGANEQYF
TRBJ2-5	NA	TRBV6-1	CASSARDITYQETQYF
TRBJ1-6	NA	TRBV27	CASSLLQGSYNSPLHF
TRBJ2-7	NA	TRBV5-1	CASSSGQLLTYEQYF
TRBJ2-2	TRBD1	TRBV23-1	CARETGTGAAGELFF
TRBJ1-3	NA	TRBV30	CAWSVAGQGNTIYF
TRBJ2-5	NA	TRBV5-6	CASSSGDMETQETQYF
TRBJ1-4	TRBD1	TRBV30	CAWRTKGAGQNEKLFF
TRBJ1-2	NA	TRBV6-2/TRBV6-3	CASSLRQVYGYTF
TRBJ1-6	NA	TRBV6-6	CASTPRGSNSPLHF
TRBJ2-7	TRBD1	TRBV5-1	CASSFTTGVEGEQYF
TRBJ2-1	TRBD2	TRBV7-2	CASSLGGGALPFF
TRBJ1-2	TRBD1	TRBV7-8	CASSPQQGQRLSGYTF
TRBJ1-1	NA	TRBV7-9	CASSLGGGDTEAFF
TRBJ2-3	NA	TRBV19	CASSIGAGLSTDTQYF
TRBJ1-1	NA	TRBV6-2/TRBV6-3	CASSYPLSGYTEAFF
TRBJ1-2	NA	TRBV6-4	CASREQASPPYGYTF
TRBJ1-1	TRBD1	TRBV3-1/TRBV3-2	CATSGTGYTEAFF
TRBJ1-3	NA	TRBV27	CASSLRGGNTIYF
TRBJ1-5	TRBD1	TRBV19	CASSIKGAGQPQHF
TRBJ1-5	NA	TRBV6-5	CASIGNPNQPQHF
TRBJ2-1	NA	TRBV25-1	CASSSHLLGLVNEQFF
TRBJ1-2	NA	TRBV7-2	CASSLGPSDRPSF
TRBJ2-7	NA	TRBV23-1	CASSTPRRGPSYEQYF
TRBJ2-7	NA	TRBV3-1/TRBV3-2	CASSSRDLSYEQYF
TRBJ2-1	TRBD1	TRBV19	CASSITGGIYNEQFF
TRBJ2-7	TRBD2	TRBV10-3	CAISGLAGGISGEQYF
TRBJ2-5	NA	TRBV12-3/TRBV12-4	CASRPTGGETQYF
TRBJ1-3	TRBD1	TRBV5-1	CASSRRVTGTTGNTIYF
TRBJ1-5	TRBD1	TRBV19	CASTGQGGPYSNQPQHF
TRBJ1-1	TRBD1	TRBV29-1	CSVNSMWGDRNTEAFF